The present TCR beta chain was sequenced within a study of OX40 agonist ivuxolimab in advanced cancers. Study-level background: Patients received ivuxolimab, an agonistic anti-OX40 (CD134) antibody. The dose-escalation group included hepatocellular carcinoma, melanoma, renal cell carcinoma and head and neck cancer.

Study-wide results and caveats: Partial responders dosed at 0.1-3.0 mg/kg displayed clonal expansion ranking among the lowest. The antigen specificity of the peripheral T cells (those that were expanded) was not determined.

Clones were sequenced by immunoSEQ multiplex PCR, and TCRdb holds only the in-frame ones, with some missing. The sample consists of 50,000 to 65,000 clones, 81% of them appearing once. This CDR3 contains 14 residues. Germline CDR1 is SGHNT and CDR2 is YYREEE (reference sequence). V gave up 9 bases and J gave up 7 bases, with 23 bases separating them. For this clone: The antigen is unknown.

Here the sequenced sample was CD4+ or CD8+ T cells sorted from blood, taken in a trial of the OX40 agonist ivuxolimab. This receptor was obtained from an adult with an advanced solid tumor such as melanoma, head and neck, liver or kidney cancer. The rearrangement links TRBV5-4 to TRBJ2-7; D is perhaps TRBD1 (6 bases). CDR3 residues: CATSSRQGLGEQYF. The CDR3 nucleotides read TGTGCCACCTCATCCCGGCAGGGGCTGGGGGAGCAGTACTTC.